This entry describes one TCR beta chain. Its antigen remains unknown. The data belong to a study of cytomegalovirus exposure and HLA in healthy donors. The wider study: From donors who were HLA-typed, an early data release held around 80 million unique TCRs.

Use of 60 Vbeta and 13 Jbeta primers characterized the PCR. Profiled with immunoSEQ multiplex PCR; TCRdb holds only in-frame clones, not every one. The sample contains about 130,000 clones, around 72% of which appear only once. Notes on the study in general: CMV serostatus was the only immune exposure information that was available. Published work reported that the classifier diagnosed cytomegalovirus status with high specificity and sensitivity. Follow-up analysis later connected one missense variant in DCLRE1C with trimming of TCR beta V- and J-genes.

This clonotype was sampled from a human donor in good health. Sequencing was done on a sample of PBMCs.

CDR3 bases: TGTGCCAGCAGCTTAGCGCGGGGGGCGAACACCGGGGAGCTGTTTTTT. Residues: CASSLARGANTGELFF. V and J are TRBV7-6 and TRBJ2-2, with TRBD2 identical over 8 bases. The CDR3 runs to 16 residues. Germline CDR1 and CDR2: SGHVS and FNYEAQ. The J segment lost 0 bases and the V segment lost 0 bases, leaving 0 bases of the junction unmatched.